This TCR beta chain comes out of a study of OX40 agonist ivuxolimab in advanced cancers. Only one count was recorded for this clone. The V end lost 4 bases, the J end lost 4 bases, and 10 bases lay between the germline ends. Germline CDR1 SGHAT, CDR2 FQDESV (reference sequence). This CDR3 has 13 residues. Sequencing was performed with immunoSEQ multiplex PCR; in TCRdb, only in-frame clones are kept and a portion is missing. The sample lists just under 100,000 clones, 94% occurring once. Sequenced here: CD4+ or CD8+ T cells sorted from blood, sampled in a trial of the OX40 agonist ivuxolimab. The V and J genes are TRBV11-1 and TRBJ1-2; D is uncertain. The clonotype comes from an adult with an advanced solid tumor such as melanoma, head and neck, liver or kidney cancer. This CDR3 is CASSSQGRYGYTF. Here the CDR3 DNA reads TGTGCCAGCAGCTCGCAAGGTCGCTATGGCTACACCTTC.